The rows below give T cell receptor beta chains drawn from one sample of a study of shared clonotypes between healthy human individuals. Repertoires were generated with immunoSEQ multiplex PCR, while TCRdb's copy carries only in-frame clones and drops some. The sample lists about 2.4 million clones, roughly 93% occurring once. The sequencing sample was made of naive CD4+ T cells from PBMCs. The receptors come from a man aged 18 to 35 in good health. Some clones in this sample may be carry-over from other donors' samples. Both conserved end residues are part of each CDR3. The D gene is left open where the match is weak. A row's size may be missing; if present it is once, few, many or a size class.

clone_size j_call v_call d_call cdr3_aa cdr3_nt
. TRBJ2-7 TRBV7-3 TRBD2 CASSLGTSGDYEQYF TGTGCCAGCAGCTTAGGTACTAGCGGAGATTACGAGCAGTACTTC
. TRBJ2-3 TRBV10-3 . CAITAGLGADTQYF TGTGCCATCACCGCAGGGTTGGGGGCAGATACGCAGTATTTT
. TRBJ1-2 TRBV5-4 . CASNAAQSGSYGYTF TGTGCCAGCAACGCCGCCCAATCAGGCAGCTATGGCTACACCTTC
. TRBJ2-2 TRBV10-1 TRBD1 CASKGQGNTGELFF TGCGCCAGCAAAGGACAGGGGAACACCGGGGAGCTGTTTTTT
. TRBJ2-1 TRBV28 TRBD2 CASSPAAGLAGSYNEQFF TGTGCCAGCAGTCCAGCCGCCGGACTAGCGGGATCCTACAATGAGCAGTTCTTC
. TRBJ2-5 TRBV20-1 . CSAGWETQYF TGCAGTGCTGGGTGGGAGACCCAGTACTTC
. TRBJ1-1 TRBV18 TRBD1 CASSPLVTGQGMNTEAFF TGTGCCAGCTCACCGCTCGTGACGGGACAGGGGATGAACACTGAAGCTTTCTTT
. TRBJ2-7 TRBV2 . CASSARTAAYEQYF TGTGCCAGCAGCGCCAGGACTGCCGCCTACGAGCAGTACTTC
. TRBJ2-5 TRBV14 TRBD1 CASSQDFTGAETQYF TGTGCCAGCAGCCAAGATTTTACAGGGGCAGAGACCCAGTACTTC
. TRBJ2-3 TRBV7-3 . CASSRARSDTDTQYF TGTGCCAGCAGCAGAGCGCGCTCCGACACAGATACGCAGTATTTT
. TRBJ2-7 TRBV1 . CTSSQVDRDPRYEQYF TGCACCAGCAGCCAAGTAGATAGGGACCCGCGATACGAGCAGTACTTC
. TRBJ2-7 TRBV6-5 . CASSSHWSSYEQYF TGTGCCAGCAGTTCGCATTGGAGCTCCTACGAGCAGTACTTC
. TRBJ2-1 TRBV6-1 . CASSRTGLSYNEQFF TGTGCCAGCAGTCGAACTGGCCTCTCCTACAATGAGCAGTTCTTC
. TRBJ2-7 TRBV11-1 . CASSLRAAVYEQYF TGTGCCAGCAGCTTGCGTGCAGCAGTCTACGAGCAGTACTTC
. TRBJ1-1 TRBV28 TRBD1 CASSSAGGVFTEAFF TGTGCCAGCAGTTCGGCAGGGGGGGTCTTCACTGAAGCTTTCTTT
. TRBJ2-7 TRBV30 TRBD1 CAWSLGQGADEQYF TGTGCCTGGAGTTTGGGACAGGGGGCCGACGAGCAGTACTTC
. TRBJ1-1 TRBV10-3 . CAISQGLYTEAFF TGTGCCATCAGCCAGGGTTTATACACTGAAGCTTTCTTT
. TRBJ2-7 TRBV18 . CASSPGPIPYEQYF TGTGCCAGCTCACCCGGCCCTATCCCCTACGAGCAGTACTTC
. TRBJ1-2 TRBV2 TRBD1 CASRENRGNGYTF TGTGCCAGCAGGGAAAACAGGGGGAATGGCTACACCTTC
. TRBJ1-2 TRBV28 . CASSLRQSYGYTF TGTGCCAGCAGCCTCCGACAGTCCTATGGCTACACCTTC
. TRBJ2-7 TRBV30 . CASGPPYLPYEQYF TGTGCCTCCGGGCCTCCTTATTTACCCTACGAGCAGTACTTC
few TRBJ1-1 TRBV5-1 TRBD1 CASSFGGRTGGLAFF TGCGCCAGCAGCTTCGGAGGAAGGACAGGGGGATTAGCTTTCTTT
. TRBJ2-7 TRBV5-1 TRBD1 CASSPQGASYEQYF TGCGCCAGCAGCCCACAGGGGGCTTCCTACGAGCAGTACTTC
. TRBJ1-2 TRBV5-4 TRBD1 CASSLEDWQGASYGYTF TGTGCCAGCAGCTTGGAGGATTGGCAGGGGGCGAGCTATGGCTACACCTTC
. TRBJ2-2 TRBV7-2 . CASSLRGSGATGELFF TGTGCCAGCAGCTTAAGAGGCAGTGGAGCTACCGGGGAGCTGTTTTTT
. TRBJ2-7 TRBV15 . CATSRDPGVRAEQYF TGTGCCACCAGCAGAGATCCAGGGGTAAGAGCCGAGCAGTACTTC
. TRBJ1-2 TRBV29-1 . CSVLDGLSNYGYTF TGCAGCGTTCTCGACGGACTATCTAACTATGGCTACACCTTC
. TRBJ1-1 TRBV7-2 . CASSLSSTAPTEAFF TGTGCCAGCAGCTTATCATCGACTGCGCCCACTGAAGCTTTCTTT
. TRBJ2-1 TRBV2 . CASSELMAGYNEQFF TGTGCCAGCAGTGAATTAATGGCAGGCTACAATGAGCAGTTCTTC
. TRBJ1-3 TRBV29-1 . CSVGVGGNTIYF TGCAGCGTTGGGGTTGGTGGAAACACCATATATTTT
once TRBJ1-5 TRBV21-1 . CASSIGQGNQPQHF TGTGCCAGCAGCATCGGACAGGGCAATCAGCCCCAGCATTTT
. TRBJ2-2 TRBV11-2 TRBD2 CASRQPLAGHTGELFF TGTGCCAGCAGACAGCCCTTAGCGGGACACACCGGGGAGCTGTTTTTT
. TRBJ2-5 TRBV18 . CASSPTSNQETQYF TGTGCCAGCTCACCCACTAGCAACCAAGAGACCCAGTACTTC
. TRBJ1-3 TRBV29-1 . CSVGGGSSGNTIYF TGCAGCGTTGGTGGGGGCAGCTCTGGAAACACCATATATTTT
. TRBJ2-7 TRBV5-6 . CASSLVAGKTYEQYF TGTGCCAGCAGCTTGGTGGCAGGGAAAACCTACGAGCAGTACTTC
. TRBJ2-3 TRBV10-3 . CAISATRGSGDTQYF TGTGCCATCAGTGCGACAAGGGGATCAGGGGATACGCAGTATTTT
once TRBJ2-1 TRBV5-1 . CASTSGFSSYNEQFF TGCGCCAGCACTTCCGGGTTTAGCTCCTACAATGAGCAGTTCTTC
. TRBJ1-1 TRBV7-3 . CASSLTPENTEAFF TGTGCCAGCAGCTTAACCCCCGAGAACACTGAAGCTTTCTTT
. TRBJ2-3 TRBV7-9 . CASSSPRVGGTDTQYF TGTGCCAGCAGCTCGCCTCGGGTAGGAGGCACAGATACGCAGTATTTT
. TRBJ1-3 TRBV7-2 . CASSLFRGSGNTIYF TGTGCCAGCAGCTTATTCCGGGGCTCTGGAAACACCATATATTTT
. TRBJ2-3 TRBV7-2 . CASSLVAWGTDTQYF TGTGCCAGCAGCTTGGTAGCGTGGGGCACAGATACGCAGTATTTT
. TRBJ2-3 TRBV10-3 . CAIRPVLSGGKDTQYF TGTGCCATCAGGCCCGTCCTTAGCGGAGGCAAGGATACGCAGTATTTT
. TRBJ1-1 TRBV6-1 . CASSETWGGTEAFF TGTGCCAGCAGTGAAACGTGGGGGGGCACTGAAGCTTTCTTT
. TRBJ2-7 TRBV6-1 TRBD2 CASSERASGTPHYEQYF TGTGCCAGCAGTGAAAGGGCTAGCGGGACACCCCACTACGAGCAGTACTTC
. TRBJ2-7 TRBV5-1 . CASSPDSTYEQYF TGCGCCAGCAGCCCCGACAGTACCTACGAGCAGTACTTC
. TRBJ2-1 TRBV19 . CASRLVALTGEQFF TGTGCCAGTAGATTGGTCGCCCTTACCGGTGAGCAGTTCTTC
. TRBJ2-7 TRBV27 TRBD1 CASSPQPSGGAGGRYEQYF TGTGCCAGCAGTCCACAACCCTCGGGTGGGGCAGGGGGACGTTACGAGCAGTACTTC
. TRBJ2-1 TRBV6-1 TRBD2 CAGREMGRYNEQFF TGTGCTGGGCGGGAGATGGGAAGATACAATGAGCAGTTCTTC
once TRBJ2-3 TRBV11-1 . CASTSGPSTDTQYF TGTGCCAGCACCTCGGGACCTAGCACAGATACGCAGTATTTT
. TRBJ1-1 TRBV28 . CASLTNTEAFF TGTGCCAGCCTGACGAACACTGAAGCTTTCTTT
once TRBJ2-7 TRBV7-9 . CASSPTNYEQYF TGTGCCAGCAGCCCGACCAACTACGAGCAGTACTTC
. TRBJ2-3 TRBV4-1 TRBD2 CASSQDLSGLPGTDTQYF TGCGCCAGCAGCCAAGATCTTAGCGGGCTCCCTGGCACAGATACGCAGTATTTT
once TRBJ1-3 TRBV7-8 . CASSLVGGNTIYF TGTGCCAGCAGCTTAGTTGGGGGAAACACCATATATTTT
. TRBJ2-3 TRBV7-2 TRBD2 CASSLRGLAGLTDTQYF TGTGCCAGCAGCTTAAGAGGACTAGCGGGACTCACAGATACGCAGTATTTT
. TRBJ2-5 TRBV19 . CASSIGFGVTETQYF TGTGCCAGTAGTATAGGATTTGGCGTTACAGAGACCCAGTACTTC
. TRBJ2-5 TRBV20-1 . CSADRQETQYF TGCAGTGCTGACAGGCAAGAGACCCAGTACTTC